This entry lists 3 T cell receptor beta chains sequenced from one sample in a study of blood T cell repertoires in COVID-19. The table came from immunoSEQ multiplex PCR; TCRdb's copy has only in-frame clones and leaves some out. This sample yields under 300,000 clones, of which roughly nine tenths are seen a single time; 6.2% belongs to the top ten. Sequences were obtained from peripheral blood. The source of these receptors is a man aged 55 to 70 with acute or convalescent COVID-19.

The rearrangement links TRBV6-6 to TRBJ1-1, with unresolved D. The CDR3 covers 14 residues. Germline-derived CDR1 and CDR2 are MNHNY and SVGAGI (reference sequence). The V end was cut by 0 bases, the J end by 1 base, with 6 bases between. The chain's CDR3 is CASSYSVRNTEAFF. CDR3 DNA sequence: TGTGCCAGCAGTTACTCGGTGCGGAACACTGAAGCTTTCTTT.

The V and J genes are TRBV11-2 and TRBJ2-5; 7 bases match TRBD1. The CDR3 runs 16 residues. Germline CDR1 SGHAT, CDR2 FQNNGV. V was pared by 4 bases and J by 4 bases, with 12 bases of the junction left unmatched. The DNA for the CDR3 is TGTGCCAGCAGCTCTCTTCGGGACAGATCACCAGAGACCCAGTACTTC. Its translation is CASSSLRDRSPETQYF.

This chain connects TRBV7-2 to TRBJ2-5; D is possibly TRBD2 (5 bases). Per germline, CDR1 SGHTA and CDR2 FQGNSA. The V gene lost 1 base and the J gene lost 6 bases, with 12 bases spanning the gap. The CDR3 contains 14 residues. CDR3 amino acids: CASSLVSGSQTQYF. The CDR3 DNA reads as TGTGCCAGCAGCTTAGTCTCGGGGTCCCAGACCCAGTACTTC.